This TCR beta chain was identified in a study of tumor and adjacent non-tumor tissue in lung cancer. Study summary: Histology: around twelve adenocarcinoma, a couple of squamous cell carcinoma, 1 small cell lung cancer. Some 4.2 million productive TCRbeta reads were obtained per sample on average. Whole-study findings and limits: In normal lung, the top 100 clones were significantly more dominant than in tumor. Tumor tissue had significantly higher TCR diversity than normal lung.

No cell sorting was done before RNA was extracted from the tissue. A modified ARM-PCR protocol with three rounds of nested PCR amplified TCRbeta. TCRdb re-derived calls from the multiplex PCR reads in MiXCR, one entry per CDR3 protein. The table has tens of thousands of distinct CDR3 sequences, 60% seen once. In this sample, this clonotype turned up many times. The antigen is undetermined. Looked up from germline, CDR1 is MNHNS and CDR2 is SASEGT. The CDR3 runs to 17 residues. V was clipped by 5 bases and J by 0 bases, with 19 bases between them. Sequenced sample: lung tumor tissue. V gene TRBV6-1 combines with J gene TRBJ1-1, with D perhaps TRBD1 (5 bases). The receptor was derived from a man aged 50 to 60 with non-small cell lung cancer. The CDR3 protein is CASSSEFRVRMNTEAFF. DNA of the CDR3: TGTGCCAGCAGTAGTGAATTCAGGGTTCGCATGAACACTGAAGCTTTCTTT.